This TCR beta chain emerged from a study of esophageal squamous cell carcinoma under preoperative chemotherapy. In the case of this clonotype: Because it lacks the conserved phenylalanine or tryptophan at the end, this CDR3 is likely a read error. No DNA is shown, since the ends of the CDR3 on it are uncertain; the CDR3 is the one TCRdb lists.

TCRdb itself ran the PCR reads through MiXCR, one entry per CDR3 protein. This table holds roughly 16,000 distinct CDR3 sequences, 40% to 50% found once. The CDR3 contains 20 residues when both ends are counted. Per germline, CDR1 SGHVS and CDR2 FQNEAQ. Documented time point: before preoperative PTX-NDP chemotherapy. The TCR was taken from a human donor with esophageal squamous cell carcinoma. The donor label of this sample is uncertain. The chain combines TRBV7-8 with TRBJ2-5; TRBD1, the D gene given by the table, was not confirmed from the DNA. The sample was taken from a patient given preoperative chemotherapy. CDR3: CASSSTSKRAGWGTKATRFL.